The rows below give T cell receptor beta chains drawn from one sample of a study of PD-L1 blockade in urothelial cancer. The data were produced by immunoSEQ multiplex PCR, yet TCRdb's version contains in-frame clones alone and is incomplete. Of 75,000 to 100,000 clones in the sample, roughly 85% are singletons; the top ten hold 8.4%. The sequencing here drew on PBMCs, taken around atezolizumab (anti-PD-L1) treatment. The receptors derive from a man between 65 and 85 years old with urothelial cancer. The CDR3 runs from the conserved cysteine through the conserved F or W.

TRBV9	TRBJ1-1	CASSSGGRTEAFF
TRBV28	TRBJ2-6	CASSPGGQGANVLTF
TRBV7-8	TRBJ2-2	CASSLSFRLAGNTNTGELFF
TRBV30	TRBJ1-1	CASSGGRLGEAFF
TRBV7-2	TRBJ2-3	CASSFPKQGSHTDTQYF
TRBV12-5	TRBJ1-4	CASGLGRATNEKLFF
TRBV7-2	TRBJ2-7	CASSFSGGEQYF
TRBV2	TRBJ2-7	CASSVDRGKSYEQYF
TRBV11-2	TRBJ2-2	CASSLGGLAGAYTGELFF
TRBV9	TRBJ1-1	CASSAQGANTEAFF
TRBV7-9	TRBJ1-2	CASSLGPLGYTF
TRBV6-1	TRBJ1-1	CASSEVRGQGEAFF
TRBV5-1	TRBJ2-1	CASSLTSGGYSYNEQFF
TRBV19	TRBJ2-7	CASSIGGQNYEQYF
TRBV7-2	TRBJ1-2	CASSSPSTGNYGYTF
TRBV6-5	TRBJ2-1	CASSYAAGNEQFF
TRBV11-2	TRBJ2-3	CASSPWKEAATQYF
TRBV25-1	TRBJ2-3	CASSSSRDRGVNTQYF
TRBV27	TRBJ2-3	CASSPRPGLAGGVDTQYF
TRBV10-3	TRBJ2-3	CAISLAGDTDTQYF
TRBV16	TRBJ1-3	CASSRTTVPGNTIYF
TRBV6-1	TRBJ1-5	CASSEAWAGTGQPQHF
TRBV5-1	TRBJ2-5	CASSPGLLGETQYF
TRBV2	TRBJ1-2	CASSEAGQGLDYGYTF
TRBV7-8	TRBJ2-7	CASSFGVPAYEQYF
TRBV6-5	TRBJ1-5	CASSERGRNQPQHF
TRBV11-3	TRBJ2-2	CASSYTGGNTGELFF
TRBV13	TRBJ2-7	CASSRTGASYEQYF
TRBV7-2	TRBJ2-3	CASSLPPGLAGGGTDTQYF
TRBV2	TRBJ1-1	CASFMNTEAFF
TRBV9	TRBJ2-1	CASSKYGQTDNEQFF
TRBV2	TRBJ2-7	CASNLGQNEQYF
TRBV19	TRBJ2-3	CASSIQGDTQYF
TRBV6-1	TRBJ2-1	CASSLIGRKSEQFF
TRBV7-9	TRBJ2-1	CASSSGTSGANEQFF
TRBV5-4	TRBJ2-5	CASSLLGLEETQYF
TRBV13	TRBJ1-1	CASSLDRGLGDTEAFF
TRBV20-1	TRBJ2-5	CSAEYQETQYF
TRBV7-8	TRBJ2-3	CASSLATSGDTQYF
TRBV6-6	TRBJ2-7	CASRTGESSYEQYF
TRBV18	TRBJ1-6	CASSPAETGNNSPLHF
TRBV5-4	TRBJ2-7	CASSPRQGAPNEQYF
TRBV2	TRBJ2-2	CASSEMGLRGGELFF
TRBV6-6	TRBJ2-7	CASSMGQGAYEQYF
TRBV5-1	TRBJ2-1	CASSFRPSVSDEQFF
TRBV9	TRBJ2-1	CASSVGTRGAYNEQFF
TRBV7-7	TRBJ2-3	CASSLGLAGARDTQYF
TRBV30	TRBJ1-5	CAWSAGDSNQPQHF
TRBV19	TRBJ2-3	CASRPGATDTQYF
TRBV19	TRBJ2-1	CASSIPRSGSPNEQFF
TRBV28	TRBJ2-7	CASSQPGQPYEQYF
TRBV29-1	TRBJ2-5	CSVGWPSQETQYF
TRBV7-2	TRBJ2-3	CASSIGQATLHSPQYF